This T cell receptor (beta chain) was observed in a study of T cell responses to AZD1222 COVID-19 vaccine. Assay used: immunoSEQ multiplex PCR; TCRdb lists only in-frame clones, some missing. The top ten clones hold 3.1% of a sample with about 100,000 clones, roughly 90% of them seen once. About this clone: The antigen is undetermined.

Whole-study findings and limits: Among AZD1222 vaccinees, only 5 or 6 were seropositive at baseline. Spike-specific TCR breadth rose after two AZD1222 doses, and depth rose as well.

CDR1 MDHEN and CDR2 SYDVKM come from the germline V gene. The CDR3 is 14 amino acids. V was shortened by 4 bases and J by 0 bases, with 9 bases between the two germline ends. This TCR came from an adult in good health. The V call is TRBV28, the J call TRBJ1-2, with D perhaps matching TRBD1 (5 bases). The source material was peripheral blood, sampled on day 0 of MenACWY control vaccination. The CDR3 protein is CASSSTRANYGYTF. As DNA, the CDR3 is TGTGCCAGCAGTTCCACCAGGGCTAACTATGGCTACACCTTC.